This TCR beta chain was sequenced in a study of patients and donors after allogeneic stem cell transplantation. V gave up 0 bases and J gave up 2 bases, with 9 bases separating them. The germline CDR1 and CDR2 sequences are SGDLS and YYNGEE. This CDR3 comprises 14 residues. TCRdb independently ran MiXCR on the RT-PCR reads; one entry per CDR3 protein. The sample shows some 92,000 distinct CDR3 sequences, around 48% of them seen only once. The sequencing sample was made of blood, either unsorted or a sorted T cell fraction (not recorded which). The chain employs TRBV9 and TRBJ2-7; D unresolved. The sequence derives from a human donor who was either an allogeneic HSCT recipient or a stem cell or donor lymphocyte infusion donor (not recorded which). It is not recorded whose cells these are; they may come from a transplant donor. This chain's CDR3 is CASSVAGTPYEQYF. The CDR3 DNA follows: TGTGCCAGCAGCGTAGCAGGCACGCCCTACGAGCAGTACTTC. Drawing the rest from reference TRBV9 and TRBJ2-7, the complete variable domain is DSGVTQTPKHLITATGQRVTLRCSPRSGDLSVYWYQQSLDQGLQFLIQYYNGEERAKGNILERFSAQQFPDLHSELNLSSLELGDSALYFCASSVAGTPYEQYFGPGTRLTVT.